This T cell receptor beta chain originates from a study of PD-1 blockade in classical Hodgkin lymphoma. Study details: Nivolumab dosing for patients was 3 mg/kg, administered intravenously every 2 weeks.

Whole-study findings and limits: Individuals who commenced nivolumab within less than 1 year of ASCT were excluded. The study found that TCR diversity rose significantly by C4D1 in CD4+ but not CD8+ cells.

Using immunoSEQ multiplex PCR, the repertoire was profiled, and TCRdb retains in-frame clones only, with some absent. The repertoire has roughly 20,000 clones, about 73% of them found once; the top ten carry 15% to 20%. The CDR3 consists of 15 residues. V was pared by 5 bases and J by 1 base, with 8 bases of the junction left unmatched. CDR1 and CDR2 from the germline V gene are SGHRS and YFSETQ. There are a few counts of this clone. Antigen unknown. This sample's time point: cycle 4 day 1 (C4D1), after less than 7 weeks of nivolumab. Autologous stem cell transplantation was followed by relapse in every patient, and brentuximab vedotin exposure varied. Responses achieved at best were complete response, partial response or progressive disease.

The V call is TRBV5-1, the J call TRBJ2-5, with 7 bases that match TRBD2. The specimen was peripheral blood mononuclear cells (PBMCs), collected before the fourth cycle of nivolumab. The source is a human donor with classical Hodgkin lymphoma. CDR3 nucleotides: TGCGCCAGCAGACCGAACGGGAGGTTCCAAGAGACCCAGTACTTC. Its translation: CASRPNGRFQETQYF.